This T cell receptor beta chain was sequenced during a study of T-cell reconstitution after alpha-beta-depleted transplantation in children (dated by TCRdb to between 2015 and 2016). Describing the broader study: The study quantitatively tracked T-cell immune reconstitution after TCRalphabeta/CD19-depleted allogeneic hematopoietic cell transplantation in children using TCR repertoire profiling.

The paper as a whole reports these results and caveats: Apparently early alphabetaT-cell count recovery about two months after transplant reportedly relied on only several hundred rapidly expanded clones derived from non-depleted graft cells. Hyperexpanded clone frequencies declined over subsequent months; after one year, T-cell counts and TCRbeta diversity were mostly attributed to newly produced T cells. In some patients, high TCRbeta diversity at day 60 was attributed to recipient T cells and intrathymic progenitors that had survived conditioning.

This clonotype came up many times. No cognate antigen has been identified for it. Nothing much larger sits one base from this clone, and base qualities are not available. Library prep was done by PCR. Sequencing instrument: Illumina HiSeq 2500. TCR libraries were prepared with molecular barcoding, using unique molecular identifiers to normalize TCRbeta repertoire quantification. TCRdb's own reprocessing of the public reads used fastp at Q25 and MiXCR and kept productive beta chains. Here each entry gathers all rows of one CDR3 protein and keeps the most common genes and DNA. For this sample there are a few hundred thousand distinct CDR3 sequences; roughly 24% appear just once. The ten largest make up approximately 2.5% of the sample. The treatment or condition label corresponds to: allogeneic hematopoietic cell transplantation with graft depleted of TCRalphabeta T cells and CD19 B cells. TCRalphabeta/CD19-depleted allogeneic hematopoietic cell grafts were given to the transplant recipients, all of whom were children.

CDR1 and CDR2 are read off the germline V gene (reference sequence) as DFQATT and SNEGSKA. The CDR3 runs 15 amino acids, cysteine and phenylalanine included. CDR3 DNA is the only sequence kept; it has 45 bases, read in frame from the first base. V lost 3 bases and J lost 9 bases, and the count of bases not matched to a germline gene is 10. This chain joins TRBV20-1 to TRBJ1-6, with TRBD1 matching 8 junction bases. The starting material was PBMCs, obtained before TCRalphabeta/CD19-depleted stem cell transplant. The sequence came from a girl aged 2-10 years with Fanconi anemia, due to receive a stem cell transplant. The nucleotide sequence reads TGCAGTGCTAGTACCGTCGACAGGGGCAGTTCACCCCTCCACTTT. Translation gives CSASTVDRGSSPLHF.